Listed here are 10 T cell receptor beta chains from one sample, sequenced in a study of sequential checkpoint blockade in melanoma. Regarding treatment: randomized to nivolumab then ipilimumab (arm A) or the reverse (arm B). The protocol was immunoSEQ multiplex PCR, while the TCRdb copy is restricted to in-frame clones and leaves out a portion. The top ten hold 9.5% to 15% of the sample, which has about 40,000 clones, just over 85% seen once. Sequencing was performed on CD8+ T cells sorted from blood (inferred from file names), taken from a patient given nivolumab and ipilimumab in sequence. The receptors shown here come from a human donor with melanoma.

The chain joins TRBV30 to TRBJ1-1; D call uncertain. The CDR3 totals 13 residues. Trimming took 0 bases from V and 3 from J, leaving 8 bases between them. CDR1 and CDR2 (germline): GTSNPN, SVGIG (reference sequence). The CDR3 region is CAWSVQLHTEAFF. The CDR3 DNA is TGTGCCTGGAGTGTACAGCTACACACTGAAGCTTTCTTT.

V and J are TRBV5-1 and TRBJ2-7, with D possibly being TRBD1 (5 bases). CDR3 size: 15 residues. V lost 4 bases, J lost 3 bases, and 17 bases lay in between. Germline assignment: CDR1 SGHRS and CDR2 YFSETQ. CDR3 sequence (DNA): TGCGCCAGCAGCGAGAACAGGTTAGGCCACTACGAGCAGTACGTC. Amino acid sequence: CASSENRLGHYEQYV.

The rearrangement joins TRBV5-1 to TRBJ1-3, with 8 bases matching TRBD1. Germline CDR1 SGHRS, CDR2 YFSETQ. The CDR3 is made up of 15 amino acids. The junction had 4 bases not matched to a gene; V was cut back by 2 bases and J by 3 bases. Written as DNA, the CDR3 is TGCGCCAGCAGCTTAGACAGGGGCTTTGGAAACACCATATATTTT. Its protein is CASSLDRGFGNTIYF.

DNA for the CDR3: TGTGCCAGCAGTCCCCGGACAGGGGGCACAGATACGCAGTATTTT. Encoded protein: CASSPRTGGTDTQYF. The chain couples TRBV2 to TRBJ2-3; 9 bases line up with TRBD1. CDR3 size: 15 residues. Germline CDR1 is SNHLY and CDR2 is FYNNEI. Germline trimming cut 5 bases from V and 1 base from J; bases unmatched to any gene: 4.

The chain links TRBV5-4 to TRBJ2-7, with D possibly TRBD1 on 6 matching bases. V lost 4 bases and J 3 bases, leaving 17 bases between the germline ends. Germline-derived CDR1 and CDR2 are SGHNT and YYREEE (reference sequence). CDR3 length: 15 amino acids. The CDR3 DNA reads as TGTGCCAGCAGCCCTGCCGCAGGGGCGGACTACGAGCAGTACTTC. Translation: CASSPAAGADYEQYF. The entire variable domain, with the rest obtained from reference TRBV5-4 and TRBJ2-7, is as follows: ETGVTQSPTHLIKTRGQQVTLRCSSQSGHNTVSWYQQALGQGPQFIFQYYREEENGRGNFPPRFSGLQFPNYSSELNVNALELDDSALYLCASSPAAGADYEQYFGPGTRLTVT.

This chain connects TRBV19 to TRBJ2-2; D perhaps matches TRBD1 (6 bases). This CDR3 comprises 15 residues. Germline V gene data show CDR1 as LNHDA and CDR2 as SQIVND (reference sequence). V lost 7 bases and J 7 bases, leaving 19 bases between the germline ends. The CDR3 sequence: CASNLSPRGGGELFF. As DNA, the CDR3 is TGTGCCAGTAATTTGAGCCCTAGAGGGGGCGGGGAGCTGTTTTTT.

The chain has TRBV13 and TRBJ2-1, with a weak D call TRBD2 (5 bases). This CDR3 has 13 residues. CDR1 is PRHDT, CDR2 FYEKMQ, per germline (reference sequence). Trimming removed 6 bases at V and 4 bases at J, with 10 bases between. The CDR3 is CASRERRYNEQFF. The CDR3 DNA sequence: TGTGCCAGCAGAGAGCGGAGGTACAATGAGCAGTTCTTC.

The V gene is TRBV7-9, the J gene TRBJ2-1, with 7 bases fitting TRBD2. J lost 1 base, V lost 5 bases, and 8 bases had no gene match. The CDR3 extends over 16 amino acids. The germline V gene encodes CDR1 SEHNR and CDR2 FQNEAQ (reference sequence). CDR3 protein: CASSPRAGDSYNEQFF. As DNA, the CDR3 is TGTGCCAGCAGCCCCCGCGCGGGAGATTCCTACAATGAGCAGTTCTTC.

This clone was seen only once. This chain connects TRBV27 to TRBJ2-7, with 12 nucleotides matching TRBD2. This CDR3 has 14 residues. Germline V gene sequence: CDR1 MNHEY, CDR2 SMNVEV (reference sequence). V gave up 5 bases and J gave up 5 bases; unmatched junction bases: 4. DNA of the CDR3: TGTGCCAGCAGTCCCGGACTAGCGGGACACGAGCAGTACTTC. The encoded protein is CASSPGLAGHEQYF.

The table lists this clone with a count of one. The J gene is TRBJ2-1, the V gene TRBV27, with 9 bases matching TRBD2. CDR3 length: 14 amino acids. Trimming at V came to 8 bases and at J to 7 bases, leaving 9 bases not matched to a gene. Germline V lookup: CDR1 MNHEY, CDR2 SMNVEV (reference sequence). The CDR3 coding sequence is TGTGCCAGCGGAAGGGGGCTAGCGGGAAATGAGCAGTTCTTC. Residues: CASGRGLAGNEQFF.